This paragraph reports one T cell receptor (beta chain). Unmatched junction bases numbered 10, after V lost 5 bases and J lost 5 bases. Per the germline V gene, CDR1 is LNHNV and CDR2 is YYDKDF (reference sequence). The CDR3 extends over 16 amino acids. The sample is drawn from a study of T cell responses to AZD1222 COVID-19 vaccine. Assay used: immunoSEQ multiplex PCR; TCRdb lists only in-frame clones, some missing. Seen here are some 200,000 clones, approximately 90% observed once, and the top ten hold approximately 3.7%. The origin of this receptor is an adult who received the AZD1222 COVID-19 vaccine. The J gene is TRBJ2-1, the V gene TRBV15; 9 bases fit TRBD1. This specimen consisted of peripheral blood, obtained 28 days after the second AZD1222 dose. This chain's CDR3 is CATSPRDRGVDNEQFF. The CDR3 DNA reads as TGTGCCACCAGCCCGCGAGACAGGGGGGTGGACAATGAGCAGTTCTTC.